What follows describes a single T cell receptor beta chain. Its antigen has not been determined. Base qualities are not provided; no much larger clone lies one nucleotide away. The data were obtained in a study of blood T cell repertoires in COVID-19 (dated by TCRdb to 2018 to 2020). Regarding the complete study: Collaborator samples came from the United States, Italy and Spain and covered acute and convalescent phases of COVID-19. The prospective study material was composed of cDNA or gDNA derived from T cells, B-cell-depleted T cells, or PBMCs. Deeply sampled blood TCRbeta repertoires from subjects exposed to, actively infected with, or recovered from COVID-19 were included in the dataset. A freely available public database, intended as a resource for researchers studying the immune response to SARS-CoV-2, is where the repertoires were released. The samples were drawn from two sources: the first 160 participants of the ongoing ImmuneRACE study, and over 950 subjects contributed by 6 global collaborators. A de-identified subject ID, COVID-19 status, age in years and sex were almost always included in the sample metadata. HLA class I and class II types, where available, came from metadata supplied by the sample provider rather than from assay-based typing. The investigation overall reported the following: The quantity of clinical and demographic metadata differed by source and by participant and was supplied without curation.

Each collaborating institution followed its own protocols to collect whole blood in K2EDTA tubes. For TCRbeta analysis, collaborator samples were shipped as frozen whole blood, as isolated PBMCs, or as DNA extracted from either sample type. TCRbeta CDR3 regions were amplified from genomic DNA using the immunoSEQ Assay, a bias-controlled multiplex PCR. Processing in the source paper ran as follows. Within the assay, amplification of reference gene primers was used to estimate how many nucleated cells each sample contained. Sequence reads were collapsed and filtered to measure the absolute abundance of every unique TCRbeta CDR3 rearrangement. For each sample, productive Simpson clonality was calculated as the square root of Simpson's diversity index across productive rearrangements. Here the immuneACCESS table is served through TCRdb, limited to in-frame sequences with V and J called. Missing clones are a known gap in these copies; in checked studies unresolved V genes cover under half, and the rest lacks a known reason. V and J calls and clone size follow that table, whereas D and trimming were derived from the DNA. The sample profile shows over 400,000 clones; 80% to 90% of them were found once. 1.4% of the sample comes from the top ten.

Trimming removed 6 bases from V and 5 bases from J; the gene matches leave 3 bases unexplained. The cysteine opens and the phenylalanine closes a CDR3 of 13 amino acids. Only the CDR3 part of the read is kept: 39 bases, read in frame from the first base. The chain uses TRBV12-3 or TRBV12-4 and TRBJ2-7; the junction holds 11 bases that match TRBD1. Sequenced: peripheral blood. The clonotype comes from a woman aged 25 to 39 with active or convalescent COVID-19. The DNA is as follows: TGTGCCAGCAGCCGGACAGGGGGCAACGAGCAGTACTTC. Translated, it reads CASSRTGGNEQYF.